Listed below are T cell receptor beta chains from one sample, sequenced in a study of beta chain features in type 1 diabetes. Repertoires were generated with immunoSEQ multiplex PCR, while TCRdb's copy carries only in-frame clones and drops some. The data show roughly 150,000 clones, roughly 9% seen once. Input material: central memory CD4+ T cells from blood. The receptors here all came from a woman in her 30s with type 1 diabetes. The CDR3 runs from the conserved cysteine through the conserved F or W. D genes are given only for firm matches. Only some rows state a clone size, as once, few, many or a class for expanded clones.

V gene: TRBV7-3; D gene: NA; clone size: few; CDR3 length: 14; J gene: TRBJ2-1; CDR3 protein: CASSLSGANNEQFF; CDR3 DNA: TGTGCCAGCAGCTTATCAGGGGCGAACAATGAGCAGTTCTTC
V gene: TRBV2; D gene: TRBD2; clone size: NA; CDR3 length: 15; J gene: TRBJ2-1; CDR3 protein: CASSAGLAGESEQFF; CDR3 DNA: TGTGCCAGCAGTGCTGGGCTAGCGGGAGAGAGTGAGCAGTTCTTC
V gene: TRBV30; D gene: NA; clone size: NA; CDR3 length: 14; J gene: TRBJ1-5; CDR3 protein: CAWATGNGNQPQHF; CDR3 DNA: TGTGCCTGGGCCACAGGGAATGGCAATCAGCCCCAGCATTTT
V gene: TRBV7-2; D gene: TRBD2; clone size: NA; CDR3 length: 15; J gene: TRBJ2-3; CDR3 protein: CASSQVTSGRYTQYF; CDR3 DNA: TGTGCCAGCAGCCAAGTGACTAGCGGGAGGTATACGCAGTATTTT
V gene: TRBV6-6; D gene: TRBD2; clone size: NA; CDR3 length: 15; J gene: TRBJ2-1; CDR3 protein: CASSYGAGGSNEQFF; CDR3 DNA: TGTGCCAGCAGTTACGGAGCGGGAGGATCCAATGAGCAGTTCTTC
V gene: TRBV18; D gene: NA; clone size: NA; CDR3 length: 15; J gene: TRBJ1-4; CDR3 protein: CASSPQDTYNEKLFF; CDR3 DNA: TGTGCCAGCTCACCCCAAGACACCTATAATGAAAAACTGTTTTTT
V gene: TRBV18; D gene: NA; clone size: few; CDR3 length: 12; J gene: TRBJ2-1; CDR3 protein: CASSPEGNEQFF; CDR3 DNA: TGTGCCAGCTCACCGGAGGGGAATGAGCAGTTCTTC
V gene: TRBV29-1; D gene: TRBD2; clone size: few; CDR3 length: 15; J gene: TRBJ2-3; CDR3 protein: CSATGTSGLTDTQYF; CDR3 DNA: TGCAGCGCCACAGGCACTAGCGGGCTCACAGATACGCAGTATTTT
V gene: TRBV28; D gene: TRBD1; clone size: NA; CDR3 length: 15; J gene: TRBJ1-1; CDR3 protein: CASSSPATGPTEAFF; CDR3 DNA: TGTGCCAGCAGTTCCCCCGCGACAGGGCCCACTGAAGCTTTCTTT
V gene: TRBV19; D gene: TRBD2; clone size: few; CDR3 length: 17; J gene: TRBJ2-2; CDR3 protein: CASIPRLAGFNTGELFF; CDR3 DNA: TGTGCCAGTATCCCTCGACTAGCGGGATTTAACACCGGGGAGCTGTTTTTT
V gene: TRBV28; D gene: TRBD2; clone size: NA; CDR3 length: 15; J gene: TRBJ2-4; CDR3 protein: CASSLPGTSGNIQYF; CDR3 DNA: TGTGCCAGCAGTTTACCCGGGACTAGCGGAAACATTCAGTACTTC
V gene: TRBV2; D gene: NA; clone size: NA; CDR3 length: 13; J gene: TRBJ1-2; CDR3 protein: CASRSGQSYGYTF; CDR3 DNA: TGTGCCAGCAGATCGGGACAAAGCTATGGCTACACCTTC
V gene: TRBV5-4; D gene: TRBD1; clone size: NA; CDR3 length: 15; J gene: TRBJ1-1; CDR3 protein: CASSQPGTGVTEAFF; CDR3 DNA: TGTGCCAGCAGCCAACCCGGGACAGGGGTCACTGAAGCTTTCTTT
V gene: TRBV29-1; D gene: NA; clone size: NA; CDR3 length: 11; J gene: TRBJ1-2; CDR3 protein: CSATEAYGYTF; CDR3 DNA: TGCAGCGCCACAGAAGCCTATGGCTACACCTTC
V gene: TRBV28; D gene: NA; clone size: few; CDR3 length: 11; J gene: TRBJ2-7; CDR3 protein: CASSSFYEQYF; CDR3 DNA: TGTGCCAGCAGTTCGTTCTACGAGCAGTACTTC
V gene: TRBV4-2; D gene: NA; clone size: few; CDR3 length: 15; J gene: TRBJ2-5; CDR3 protein: CASSRDRLVGETQYF; CDR3 DNA: TGTGCCAGCAGCCGAGACAGACTAGTGGGGGAGACCCAGTACTTC
V gene: TRBV5-1; D gene: TRBD2; clone size: few; CDR3 length: 16; J gene: TRBJ2-2; CDR3 protein: CASMPRAGDNTGELFF; CDR3 DNA: TGCGCCAGCATGCCGCGAGCGGGAGACAACACCGGGGAGCTGTTTTTT
V gene: TRBV28; D gene: TRBD1; clone size: few; CDR3 length: 12; J gene: TRBJ1-1; CDR3 protein: CASSGQGFEAFF; CDR3 DNA: TGTGCCAGCAGTGGACAGGGTTTCGAAGCTTTCTTT
V gene: TRBV27; D gene: NA; clone size: NA; CDR3 length: 14; J gene: TRBJ1-4; CDR3 protein: CASSSRADNEKLFF; CDR3 DNA: TGTGCCAGCAGTTCGCGGGCCGATAATGAAAAACTGTTTTTT
V gene: TRBV30; D gene: TRBD2; clone size: few; CDR3 length: 13; J gene: TRBJ2-3; CDR3 protein: CAWSRRERDTQYF; CDR3 DNA: TGTGCCTGGAGTAGGCGGGAGAGGGATACGCAGTATTTT
V gene: TRBV13; D gene: TRBD1; clone size: few; CDR3 length: 13; J gene: TRBJ2-5; CDR3 protein: CASSRGQQETQYF; CDR3 DNA: TGTGCCAGCAGCCGGGGACAGCAAGAGACCCAGTACTTC
V gene: TRBV14; D gene: TRBD1; clone size: few; CDR3 length: 15; J gene: TRBJ2-5; CDR3 protein: CASSQQGAGKETQYF; CDR3 DNA: TGTGCCAGCAGCCAACAGGGGGCTGGTAAAGAGACCCAGTACTTC
V gene: TRBV9; D gene: NA; clone size: NA; CDR3 length: 16; J gene: TRBJ1-3; CDR3 protein: CASSVRSLAEGNTIYF; CDR3 DNA: TGTGCCAGCAGCGTCCGGTCACTGGCGGAGGGAAACACCATATATTTT
V gene: TRBV14; D gene: TRBD1; clone size: NA; CDR3 length: 14; J gene: TRBJ1-3; CDR3 protein: CASSQTGHGNTIYF; CDR3 DNA: TGTGCCAGCAGCCAGACAGGGCACGGAAACACCATATATTTT
V gene: TRBV7-3; D gene: NA; clone size: few; CDR3 length: 13; J gene: TRBJ2-3; CDR3 protein: CASSSVGADTQYF; CDR3 DNA: TGTGCCAGCAGCTCCGTAGGGGCAGATACGCAGTATTTT
V gene: TRBV2; D gene: NA; clone size: NA; CDR3 length: 11; J gene: TRBJ2-1; CDR3 protein: CASSGEYEQFF; CDR3 DNA: TGTGCCAGCAGCGGGGAGTATGAGCAGTTCTTC
V gene: TRBV19; D gene: NA; clone size: few; CDR3 length: 14; J gene: TRBJ1-2; CDR3 protein: CASSRRDGYYGYTF; CDR3 DNA: TGTGCCAGTAGTAGGCGGGACGGTTACTATGGCTACACCTTC
V gene: TRBV28; D gene: NA; clone size: NA; CDR3 length: 14; J gene: TRBJ2-7; CDR3 protein: CASTPGDSTYEQYF; CDR3 DNA: TGTGCCAGCACTCCGGGGGACTCCACCTACGAGCAGTACTTC
V gene: TRBV4-1; D gene: TRBD2; clone size: NA; CDR3 length: 13; J gene: TRBJ2-1; CDR3 protein: CASSYAGTSYVFF; CDR3 DNA: TGCGCCAGCAGTTATGCCGGGACTAGCTACGTGTTCTTC
V gene: TRBV18; D gene: TRBD2; clone size: few; CDR3 length: 20; J gene: TRBJ2-3; CDR3 protein: CASSPGTSGRAQLGTDTQYF; CDR3 DNA: TGTGCCAGCTCACCCGGGACTAGCGGGAGGGCCCAGCTTGGCACAGATACGCAGTATTTT
V gene: TRBV2; D gene: NA; clone size: NA; CDR3 length: 13; J gene: TRBJ1-4; CDR3 protein: CASGTTKREKLFF; CDR3 DNA: TGTGCCAGCGGGACAACAAAACGAGAAAAACTGTTTTTT
V gene: TRBV2; D gene: NA; clone size: few; CDR3 length: 13; J gene: TRBJ1-1; CDR3 protein: CASSEGRGTEAFF; CDR3 DNA: TGTGCCAGCAGTGAAGGCAGGGGCACTGAAGCTTTCTTT
V gene: TRBV6-6; D gene: TRBD2; clone size: few; CDR3 length: 13; J gene: TRBJ2-3; CDR3 protein: CASLGGDTDTQYF; CDR3 DNA: TGTGCCAGCCTTGGGGGGGACACAGATACGCAGTATTTT
V gene: TRBV28; D gene: TRBD1; clone size: NA; CDR3 length: 16; J gene: TRBJ2-2; CDR3 protein: CASSSQGFSNTGELFF; CDR3 DNA: TGTGCCAGCAGTTCACAGGGGTTTTCAAACACCGGGGAGCTGTTTTTT
V gene: TRBV7-2; D gene: TRBD2; clone size: NA; CDR3 length: 14; J gene: TRBJ2-5; CDR3 protein: CASSGRLASETQYF; CDR3 DNA: TGTGCCAGCAGCGGACGACTAGCAAGCGAGACCCAGTACTTC
V gene: TRBV18; D gene: TRBD1; clone size: NA; CDR3 length: 14; J gene: TRBJ1-5; CDR3 protein: CASSADRDGQPQHF; CDR3 DNA: TGTGCCAGCTCAGCGGACAGGGATGGTCAGCCCCAGCATTTT
V gene: TRBV18; D gene: TRBD1; clone size: NA; CDR3 length: 16; J gene: TRBJ2-4; CDR3 protein: CASSNNRGLAKNIQYF; CDR3 DNA: TGTGCCAGCTCAAACAACAGGGGCTTAGCCAAAAACATTCAGTACTTC
V gene: TRBV5-1; D gene: TRBD1; clone size: NA; CDR3 length: 14; J gene: TRBJ1-4; CDR3 protein: CASSPGTGAEKLFF; CDR3 DNA: TGCGCCAGCAGCCCCGGGACAGGGGCTGAAAAACTGTTTTTT
V gene: TRBV4-2; D gene: TRBD2; clone size: few; CDR3 length: 16; J gene: TRBJ2-1; CDR3 protein: CASSQGLASSTGEQFF; CDR3 DNA: TGTGCCAGCAGCCAGGGACTAGCGTCCTCAACGGGTGAGCAGTTCTTC
V gene: TRBV19; D gene: NA; clone size: NA; CDR3 length: 14; J gene: TRBJ2-5; CDR3 protein: CASRKLANQETQYF; CDR3 DNA: TGTGCCAGTAGGAAATTAGCGAACCAAGAGACCCAGTACTTC
V gene: TRBV5-4; D gene: TRBD2; clone size: few; CDR3 length: 15; J gene: TRBJ2-7; CDR3 protein: CASSPGTSGTYEQYF; CDR3 DNA: TGTGCCAGCAGCCCCGGGACTAGCGGTACCTACGAGCAGTACTTC